This passage covers 27 T cell receptor beta chains from one sample sequenced in a study of glioma-infiltrating T cells. Using RNA template, CDR3s of TCR alpha and beta were amplified with iRepertoire arm-PCR. One entry per CDR3 protein results from TCRdb running MiXCR on the multiplex PCR reads. This repertoire shows around 390,000 distinct CDR3 sequences, less than 50% found once; its top ten account for 9.5% to 15%. The sequenced sample consisted of glioma tissue, nonneoplastic brain tissue, or PBMCs (not recorded which). The receptor source for this set is a human donor with low-grade glioma or glioblastoma, undergoing nonglioma brain surgery, or in good health (not recorded which).

This clonotype showed up just a few times. One end of the junction is discordant with germline, which a read error may explain. This chain joins TRBV10-3 and TRBJ2-5; the D is unclear. The CDR3 consists of 15 residues. CDR1 is ENHRY and CDR2 is SYGVKD in the germline V gene. CDR3 DNA sequence: TGTGCCATCAGTGAGGTGGCGGCACCCCAAGAGTCCCAGTACTTC. It encodes CAISEVAAPQESQYF.

V is TRBV7-9 and J is TRBJ2-1, with 14 bases that match TRBD2. Germline V CDR1 and CDR2: SEHNR, FQNEAQ (reference sequence). This CDR3 has 21 residues. After removal of 0 bases from V and 1 base from J, the junction contained 11 bases not matched to a gene. Here the CDR3 reads CASSLARRGLAGDGSYNEQFF. CDR3 DNA sequence: TGTGCCAGCAGCTTAGCGCGGAGGGGACTAGCGGGAGATGGATCCTACAATGAGCAGTTCTTC.

This clonotype showed up just a few times. The chain joins TRBV7-2 to TRBJ2-3; 11 nucleotides agree with TRBD2. The CDR3 is made up of 16 amino acids. With 1 base clipped from V and 6 bases from J, the junction kept 6 bases outside the gene matches. Germline V gene data show CDR1 as SGHTA and CDR2 as FQGNSA. The DNA of the CDR3 is TGTGCCAGCAGCTTAGACCCACCTAGCGGGGGGGATACGCAGTATTTT. Protein: CASSLDPPSGGDTQYF.

This clonotype was counted only a few times. The chain employs TRBV20-1 and TRBJ2-7, with a weak D call TRBD2 (6 bases). This CDR3 region has 14 residues. The germline V gene has CDR1 DFQATT and CDR2 SNEGSKA (reference sequence). Trimming took off 4 bases at V and 3 bases at J, with 16 bases between the two ends. The CDR3 DNA sequence: TGCAGTGCTAATCCGGAGGGACTTATCTACGAGCAGTACTTC. This encodes CSANPEGLIYEQYF.

V is TRBV4-2 and J is TRBJ2-1; D is unresolved. This CDR3 contains 13 residues. The V end lost 1 base, the J end lost 9 bases, and 10 bases lay between the germline ends. CDR1 LGHNA and CDR2 YNFKEQ come from the germline V gene. This CDR3 reads CASSQAGAPEQFF. CDR3 DNA sequence: TGTGCCAGCAGCCAAGCTGGCGCACCTGAGCAGTTCTTC.

This clonotype was picked up many times. CDR3 residues: CSAREDRNTEAFF. CDR3 DNA sequence: TGCAGTGCTAGAGAAGACAGGAACACTGAAGCTTTCTTT. The chain has TRBV20-1 and TRBJ1-1; a possible D gene is TRBD1 (5 bases). Germline CDR1 DFQATT, CDR2 SNEGSKA (reference sequence). The CDR3 is 13 amino acids. With 0 bases removed from V and 1 base from J, the gap between germline ends came to 6 bases.

With regard to this clonotype: A much larger clone is a single base away; this may be a read error. The CDR3 ends on some other residue instead of the conserved phenylalanine or tryptophan, so this is likely a read error. The chain couples TRBV6-2 or TRBV6-3 to TRBJ2-1; 12 bases line up with TRBD2. The germline gives CDR1 MNHEY, CDR2 SVGEGT. Losses at the gene ends were 0 bases for V and 8 bases for J; bases not matched to a gene: 5. This CDR3 is built from 16 residues. This CDR3 reads CASSYSTSGSIDEQFL. The CDR3 nucleotides read TGTGCCAGCAGTTACTCGACTAGCGGGAGTATAGATGAGCAGTTCCTC.

This clonotype was seen ten or more times. V is TRBV6-5 and J is TRBJ1-2; D remains ambiguous. Looked up from germline, CDR1 is MNHEY and CDR2 is SVGAGI. The CDR3 spans 16 residues. V was cut by 0 bases and J by 6 bases, with 17 bases left in between. CDR3 in amino acids: CASSYSIREGVDGYTF. CDR3 nucleotides: TGTGCCAGCAGTTACTCGATACGCGAAGGAGTGGATGGCTACACCTTC.

This chain uses TRBV28 with TRBJ1-3, with 7 bases fitting TRBD1. From germline, CDR1 is MDHEN and CDR2 SYDVKM. With 6 bases clipped from V and 0 bases from J, the junction kept 5 bases outside the gene matches. The CDR3 is 15 amino acids. The CDR3 sequence is CASSLGDSSGNTIYF. The CDR3 DNA follows: TGTGCCAGCAGCCTAGGGGACAGCTCTGGAAACACCATATATTTT.

This clonotype was picked up a small number of times. The chain is built from TRBV12-3 or TRBV12-4 and TRBJ2-4; D gene ambiguous. The CDR3 is 14 residues long. V lost 2 bases, J lost 5 bases, and 10 bases lay in between. CDR3 DNA sequence: TGTGCCAGCAGTTTAAAGGTGCCCGAAAACATTCAGTACTTC. The encoded protein is CASSLKVPENIQYF.

This clonotype was counted at least ten times. The gene calls are TRBV6-1 and TRBJ1-5, with 8 bases lining up with TRBD1. The V segment lost 8 bases and the J segment 4 bases; nucleotides outside the gene matches: 4. The V gene's germline CDR1 is MNHNS and CDR2 SASEGT. The CDR3 sequence is 13 residues long. As DNA, the CDR3 is TGTGCCAGCTCAACAGGGGGGAATCAGCCCCAGCATTTT. It is translated as CASSTGGNQPQHF.

This clonotype showed up just a few times. V usage is TRBV3-1 and J usage is TRBJ1-1; 7 bases are a match to TRBD1. Looked up from germline, CDR1 is LGHDT and CDR2 is YNNKEL (reference sequence). The CDR3 sequence is 13 residues long. V lost 6 bases, J lost 6 bases, and 7 bases stayed unmatched. The CDR3 loop reads CASSQRQGPEAFF. The DNA for the CDR3 is TGTGCCAGCAGTCAAAGACAGGGACCTGAAGCTTTCTTT.

The V call is TRBV27, the J call TRBJ2-5, with D possibly being TRBD2 (7 bases). This CDR3 spans 15 amino acids. CDR1 is MNHEY, CDR2 SMNVEV, per germline (reference sequence). Trimming left V 1 base short and J 5 bases short, with 14 bases between. The CDR3 reads CASSLWAGRGETQYF. The CDR3 coding sequence is TGTGCCAGCAGTTTATGGGCAGGGAGGGGGGAGACCCAGTACTTC.

Concerning this clonotype itself: With a much larger clone just one base away, this may be a read error. This rearrangement joins TRBV27 to TRBJ2-7; no reliable D call. Looked up from germline, CDR1 is MNHEY and CDR2 is SMNVEV (reference sequence). The CDR3 has 13 amino acids. CDR3 sequence (DNA): TGTGCCAGCAGTTCCCTAATAACCTACAAGCAGTACTTC. Residues: CASSSLITYKQYF.

A remark on this clonotype: Compared with germline, one end of the junction differs, possibly owing to a read error. The chain has TRBV7-2 and TRBJ2-3, with D tentatively TRBD2 (6 bases). The CDR3 consists of 17 residues. Germline-derived CDR1 and CDR2 are SGHTA and FQGNSA. CDR3 nucleotide sequence: TGTGCCAGCAGCTTCCCCGTTAAGACTAGTTGGGATGATACGCGGTATTTT. Protein: CASSFPVKTSWDDTRYF.

The rearrangement uses TRBV7-3 and TRBJ2-7; 7 bases are a match to TRBD1. The trim removed 5 bases at V and 3 bases at J, leaving 10 bases unmatched. Germline V CDR1 and CDR2: SGHTA, FQGTGA. This CDR3 has 15 amino acids. CDR3 amino acids: CASSQGTAVGYEQYF. CDR3 nucleotides: TGTGCCAGCAGCCAAGGGACAGCGGTGGGCTACGAGCAGTACTTC.

This clonotype came up a few times. The CDR3 coding sequence is TGTGCCAGTAGTAAATCAGGGCACTACAATCAGCCCCAGCATTTT. The encoded protein is CASSKSGHYNQPQHF. The rearrangement joins TRBV19 to TRBJ1-5; maybe TRBD1 (5 bases). The CDR3 runs 15 residues. The V end lost 4 bases, the J end lost 3 bases, and 13 bases lay between the germline ends. The germline gives CDR1 LNHDA, CDR2 SQIVND (reference sequence). The full variable domain, its missing parts supplied by reference TRBV19 and TRBJ1-5, is DGGITQSPKYLFRKEGQNVTLSCEQNLNHDAMYWYRQDPGQGLRLIYYSQIVNDFQKGDIAEGYSVSREKKESFPLTVTSAQKNPTAFYLCASSKSGHYNQPQHFGDGTRLSIL.

Note on this clonotype: A much larger clone sits a single nucleotide away, making a read error possible. The DNA for the CDR3 is TGTGCCAGCAGCCCATTTTGGGCTAGCGGGAGTGCAGATACGCAGTATTTT. Its translation: CASSPFWASGSADTQYF. The rearrangement uses TRBV28 and TRBJ2-3; TRBD2 matches 10 bases. The CDR3 is 17 residues long. J gave up 4 bases and V 6 bases, and 13 bases lay outside the gene matches. From germline, CDR1 is MDHEN and CDR2 SYDVKM.

This clonotype was observed at least ten times. CDR3 residues: CASSTGTGPGEQYF. In DNA form, the CDR3 reads TGTGCCAGCAGTACCGGGACAGGGCCTGGCGAGCAGTACTTC. The rearrangement links TRBV27 to TRBJ2-7; 9 bases agree with TRBD1. CDR1 is MNHEY and CDR2 is SMNVEV in the germline V gene (reference sequence). The trim removed 5 bases at V and 6 bases at J, leaving 8 bases unmatched. The length of the CDR3 is 14 residues.

The chain has TRBV4-3 and TRBJ2-7; 9 bases are shared with TRBD2. There are 18 residues in the CDR3. Germline V gives CDR1 LGHNA, CDR2 YSLEER. The junction had 19 bases not matched to a gene; V was cut back by 5 bases and J by 5 bases. CDR3 amino acids: CASSKKKKTAGGIHEQYF. CDR3 DNA: TGCGCCAGCAGCAAAAAAAAGAAAACAGCGGGAGGAATCCACGAGCAGTACTTC.

The chain joins TRBV28 to TRBJ2-2; 10 bases agree with TRBD1. CDR1 and CDR2 (germline): MDHEN, SYDVKM. J lost 3 bases, V lost 6 bases, and 16 bases had no gene match. The CDR3 runs 19 residues. In DNA, the CDR3 is TGTGCCAGCAGCCTCTTCGGGACAGGGGAGCCCATCTACACCGGGGAGCTGTTTTTT. Translation: CASSLFGTGEPIYTGELFF.

About this clonotype itself: Compared with germline, one end of the junction differs, possibly owing to a read error. The chain joins TRBV27 to TRBJ1-1; TRBD1 matches 7 bases. There are 16 residues in the CDR3. Germline V lookup: CDR1 MNHEY, CDR2 SMNVEV (reference sequence). The CDR3 loop is CDSSLSGGLRNTEAFF. CDR3 nucleotide sequence: TGTGACAGCAGTTTATCAGGGGGGCTGAGGAACACTGAAGCTTTCTTT.

The CDR3 DNA is TGTGCCACCAGCAGAGGTGGGGTACCCCTGGAGCAGTTCTTC. Residues: CATSRGGVPLEQFF. The chain recombines TRBV15 with TRBJ2-1; no definite D call. The V gene lost 1 base and the J gene lost 10 bases, with 14 bases spanning the gap. The CDR3 loop spans 14 amino acids. In germline, CDR1 is LNHNV, CDR2 YYDKDF (reference sequence).

The chain has TRBV7-4 and TRBJ2-3, with 9 bases that match TRBD2. This CDR3 contains 17 residues. Germline V gene sequence: CDR1 SGHVT, CDR2 SQSDAQ. Losses at the gene ends were 1 base for V and 2 bases for J; bases not matched to a gene: 7. The CDR3 bases are TGTGCCAGCAGCTTAGATTCATCTAGCGGGAACACAGATACGCAGTATTTT. This codes for CASSLDSSSGNTDTQYF.

V usage is TRBV19 and J usage is TRBJ1-2, with 9 nucleotides matching TRBD1. The germline CDR1 and CDR2 sequences are LNHDA and SQIVND (reference sequence). This CDR3 has 17 amino acids. Germline trimming cut 8 bases from V and 3 bases from J; bases unmatched to any gene: 16. In DNA form, the CDR3 reads TGTGCCAGTTTGAAGGGACAGGGAACGAAGACTTACTATGGCTACACCTTC. Amino acids: CASLKGQGTKTYYGYTF.

V and J are TRBV12-3 or TRBV12-4 and TRBJ2-1; no clear D gene. This CDR3 comprises 15 residues. Trimming took 3 bases from V and 6 from J, leaving 15 bases between them. The CDR3 reads CASSFGRGNRNEQFF. The CDR3 DNA sequence: TGTGCCAGCAGTTTTGGTCGTGGGAACCGCAATGAGCAGTTCTTC.

Of note for this clonotype: One end of the junction does not line up with germline, which may come from a read error. The chain employs TRBV20-1 and TRBJ2-1; no clear D gene. The CDR3 is 14 amino acids. The germline CDR1 and CDR2 sequences are DFQATT and SNEGSKA (reference sequence). This chain's CDR3 is CSARDSPAYNEKFF. The DNA of the CDR3 is TGCAGTGCTAGAGATTCCCCGGCCTACAATGAGAAGTTCTTC.